This T cell receptor beta chain was observed in a study of blood T cell repertoires in COVID-19. Overall study: PBMCs, B-cell-depleted T cells, or T cells provided the cDNA or gDNA that made up the material.

Generated by immunoSEQ multiplex PCR, the TCRdb table keeps only in-frame clones and is missing some. This sample carries tens of thousands of clones, approximately 80% of them seen once, and the ten largest clones take about 4.4%. The clonotype was recovered from a woman older than 75 with active or convalescent COVID-19. Sample: peripheral blood.

The CDR3 reads CASSLTGVRTDTQYF. CDR3 nucleotide sequence: TGTGCCAGCAGCCTTACAGGGGTCCGCACAGATACGCAGTATTTT. J is TRBJ2-3 and V is TRBV7-3; TRBD1 matches 7 bases. The CDR3 spans 15 residues. Germline V gene sequence: CDR1 SGHTA, CDR2 FQGTGA. Unmatched junction bases numbered 6, after V lost 5 bases and J lost 1 base.